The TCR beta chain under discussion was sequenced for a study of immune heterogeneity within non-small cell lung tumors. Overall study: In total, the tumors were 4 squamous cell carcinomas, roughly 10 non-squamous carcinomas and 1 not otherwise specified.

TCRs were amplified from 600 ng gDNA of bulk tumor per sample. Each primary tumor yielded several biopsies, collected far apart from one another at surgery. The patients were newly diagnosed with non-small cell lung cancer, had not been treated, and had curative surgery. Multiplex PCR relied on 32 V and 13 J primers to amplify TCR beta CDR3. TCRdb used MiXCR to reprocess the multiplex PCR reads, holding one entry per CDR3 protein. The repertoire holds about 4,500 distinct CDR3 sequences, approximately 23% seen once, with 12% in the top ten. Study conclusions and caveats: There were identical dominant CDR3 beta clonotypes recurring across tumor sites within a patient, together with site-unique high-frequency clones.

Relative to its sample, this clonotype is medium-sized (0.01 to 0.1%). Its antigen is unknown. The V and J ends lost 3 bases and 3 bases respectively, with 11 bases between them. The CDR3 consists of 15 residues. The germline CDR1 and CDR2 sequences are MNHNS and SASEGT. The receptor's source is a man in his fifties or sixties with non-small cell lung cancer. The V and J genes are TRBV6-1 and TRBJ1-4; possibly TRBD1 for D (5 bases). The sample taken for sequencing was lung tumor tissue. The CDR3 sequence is CASSDQGFANEKLFF. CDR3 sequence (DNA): TGTGCCAGCAGTGACCAGGGTTTTGCTAATGAAAAACTGTTTTTT.